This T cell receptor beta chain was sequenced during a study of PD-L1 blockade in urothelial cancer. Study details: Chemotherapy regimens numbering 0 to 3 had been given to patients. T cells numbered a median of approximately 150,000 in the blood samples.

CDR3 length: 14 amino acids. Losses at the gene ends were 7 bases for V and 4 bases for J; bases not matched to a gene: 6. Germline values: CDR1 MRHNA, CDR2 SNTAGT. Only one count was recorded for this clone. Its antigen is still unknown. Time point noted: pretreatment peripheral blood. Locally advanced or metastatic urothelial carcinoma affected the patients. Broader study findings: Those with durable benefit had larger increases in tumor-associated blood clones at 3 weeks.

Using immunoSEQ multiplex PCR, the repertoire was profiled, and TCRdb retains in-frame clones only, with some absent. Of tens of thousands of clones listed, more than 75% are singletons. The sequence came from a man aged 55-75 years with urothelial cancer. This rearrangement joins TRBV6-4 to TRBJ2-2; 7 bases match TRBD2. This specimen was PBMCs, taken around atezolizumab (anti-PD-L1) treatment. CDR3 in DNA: TGTGCCAGCAAAAGGACTAGTGTCACCGGGGAGCTGTTTTTT. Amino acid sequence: CASKRTSVTGELFF.